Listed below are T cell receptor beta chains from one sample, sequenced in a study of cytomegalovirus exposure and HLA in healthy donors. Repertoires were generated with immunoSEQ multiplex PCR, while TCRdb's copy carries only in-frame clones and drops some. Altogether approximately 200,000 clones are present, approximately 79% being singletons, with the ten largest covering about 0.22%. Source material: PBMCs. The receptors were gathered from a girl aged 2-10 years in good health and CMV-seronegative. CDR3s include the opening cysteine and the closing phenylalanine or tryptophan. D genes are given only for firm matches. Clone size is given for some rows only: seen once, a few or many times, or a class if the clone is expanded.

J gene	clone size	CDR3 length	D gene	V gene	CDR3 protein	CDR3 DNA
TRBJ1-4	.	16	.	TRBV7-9	CASSLVGGFANEKLFF	TGTGCCAGCAGCTTAGTGGGGGGATTTGCTAATGAAAAACTGTTTTTT
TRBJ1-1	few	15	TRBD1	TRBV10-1	CASSDRTGENTEAFF	TGCGCCAGCAGTGATCGGACAGGGGAGAACACTGAAGCTTTCTTT
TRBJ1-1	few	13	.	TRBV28	CASKGGDGTEAFF	TGTGCCAGCAAAGGGGGGGATGGCACTGAAGCTTTCTTT
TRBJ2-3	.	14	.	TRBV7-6	CASSLGSSSDTQYF	TGTGCCAGCAGCTTAGGGAGTTCGTCGGATACGCAGTATTTT
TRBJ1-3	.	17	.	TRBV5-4	CASSLGPSPRAGNTIYF	TGTGCCAGCAGCCTGGGACCTTCACCGAGGGCTGGAAACACCATATATTTT
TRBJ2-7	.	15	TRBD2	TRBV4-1	CASSQGGGYSYEQYF	TGCGCCAGCAGCCAAGGCGGGGGGTACTCCTACGAGCAGTACTTC
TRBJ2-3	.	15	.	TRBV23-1	CASFYSGLYTDTQYF	TGCGCCAGTTTTTATAGCGGACTATACACAGATACGCAGTATTTT
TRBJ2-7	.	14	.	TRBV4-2	CASSQVGASYEQYF	TGTGCCAGCAGCCAAGTGGGGGCCTCCTACGAGCAGTACTTC
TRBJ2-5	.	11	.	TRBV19	CASSRAETQYF	TGTGCCAGTAGTCGAGCGGAGACCCAGTACTTC
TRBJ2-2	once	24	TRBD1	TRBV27	CASSFQEKRRTGSIHRAATGELFF	TGTGCCAGCAGTTTCCAAGAGAAACGTAGGACAGGGTCGATCCACCGGGCGGCGACCGGGGAGCTGTTTTTT
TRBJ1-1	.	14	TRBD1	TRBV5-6	CASSFGTGITEAFF	TGTGCCAGCAGCTTTGGGACAGGGATCACTGAAGCTTTCTTT
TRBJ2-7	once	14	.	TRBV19	CASSPTGSSYEQYF	TGTGCCAGTAGTCCTACAGGGAGCTCCTACGAGCAGTACTTC
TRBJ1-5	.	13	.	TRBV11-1	CASSLFQGGPQHF	TGTGCCAGCAGCTTATTCCAGGGAGGGCCCCAGCATTTT
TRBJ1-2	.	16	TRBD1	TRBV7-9	CASRPSDRGQGGGYTF	TGTGCCAGCAGACCATCCGACAGGGGCCAAGGGGGGGGCTACACCTTC
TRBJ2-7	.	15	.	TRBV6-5	CASSYSRQNSYEQYF	TGTGCCAGCAGTTACTCGAGACAAAACTCCTACGAGCAGTACTTC
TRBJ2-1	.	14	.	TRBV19	CASSFWGPYNEQFF	TGTGCCAGTAGTTTTTGGGGCCCCTACAATGAGCAGTTCTTC
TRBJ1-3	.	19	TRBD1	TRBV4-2	CASSGNIVGNRGSGNTIYF	TGTGCCAGCAGCGGCAACATCGTAGGCAACAGGGGATCCGGAAACACCATATATTTT
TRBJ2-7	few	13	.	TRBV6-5	CASSYSEVREQYF	TGTGCCAGCAGTTATTCCGAGGTTCGGGAGCAGTACTTC
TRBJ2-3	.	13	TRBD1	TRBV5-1	CASSRGQRDTQYF	TGCGCCAGCAGCCGGGGACAGAGAGATACGCAGTATTTT
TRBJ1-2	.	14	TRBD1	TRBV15	CATSRPGQGRGYTF	TGTGCCACCAGCAGGCCCGGACAGGGGAGGGGCTACACCTTC
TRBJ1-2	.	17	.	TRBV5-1	CASSPLLATGGLYGYTF	TGCGCCAGCAGTCCTCTCCTGGCGACAGGTGGGCTTTATGGCTACACCTTC
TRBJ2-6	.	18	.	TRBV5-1	CASSLARTKVSGANVLTF	TGCGCCAGCAGCTTGGCACGGACTAAGGTCTCTGGGGCCAACGTCCTGACTTTC
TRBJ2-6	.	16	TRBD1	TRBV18	CASSPGTGAGANVLTF	TGTGCCAGCTCACCGGGGACAGGGGCTGGGGCCAACGTCCTGACTTTC